This paragraph reports one T cell receptor beta chain. This receptor's antigen is unknown. Base qualities are missing; no much larger clone stands one base away. The cohort was made up of roughly 670 healthy bone marrow donors. At the time of sampling, every cohort member was nominally healthy, though immune exposures that went unrecorded were likely present. The donor tested CMV seropositive and was one of the 289 seropositive cohort members. A peripheral blood sample was collected from each donor, and TCR beta sequencing was performed on peripheral blood mononuclear cells. The Qiagen DNeasy Blood Extraction Kit was used to extract genomic DNA from the blood cell samples. This sample was included in a study of cytomegalovirus exposure and HLA in healthy donors (TCRdb year 2017). Context from the whole study: An earlier analysis of roughly 570 of the donors reported around 280 Gb of sequence data and 100 million to 120 million unique TCR beta sequences obtained from about 179 million T cells. An early release that covered roughly 600 HLA-typed donors contained about 300 gigabases of sequencing data and 80 million or so unique TCR sequences. Because of strong linkage in the cohort, 5 or 6 DR-DQ haplotypes were treated as single units for association and clustering. An earlier analysis of fewer than 750 of the donors used high-throughput TCR beta sequencing to judge whether each TCR beta V gene segment behaved as functional or pseudogenic. The T cell repertoires of under 750 subjects were profiled by immunosequencing and related to cytomegalovirus serostatus. Among the approximately 400 genotyped donors, around 81% belonged to the genetic ancestry cluster associated with self-reported Caucasian donors. The number of donors typed differed by locus, with roughly 629-640 for A, B, C, DRB1 and DQB1, more than 500 for DQA1, over 600 for DPA1, and 472 for DPB1. On average, around 230,000 unique TCR beta nucleotide sequences were sequenced per donor among 398 genotyped donors of the cohort, with about 19% of those sequences being non-productive. In the later analysis, no new phenotypic data were used to find candidate immune exposures; instead, reliance was placed on TCR beta sequences and their occurrence across donors. HLA typing covered class I and class II loci at four-digit resolution. To predict cytomegalovirus infection status, the study brought together high-throughput TCR immunosequencing, statistical association of individual TCRs with disease status, and machine learning. Donor age, sex, ethnicity and CMV serostatus were collected together with the repertoire data. A separate validation cohort of 90 to 150 different subjects was used in addition to the approximately 640-subject first cohort. Every discovery cohort repertoire had been produced on one sequencing platform. A later genetic analysis used genome-wide SNP genotypes for about 60% of the roughly 700 donors, treating that subset as a discovery cohort. The study aimed to test whether cataloging public T cell receptors could reveal signatures of past pathogen exposure. A later analysis re-analyzed previously published TCR beta repertoires from 650 to 800 donors and added high-resolution HLA genotyping to study TCR occurrence patterns.

Based on the germline V gene, the CDR1 and CDR2 sequences are MGHRA and YSYEKL. Unmatched junction bases come to 9, with V trimmed by 2 bases and J by 0 bases. From the cysteine up to the phenylalanine, the CDR3 has a length of 19 residues. Only CDR3 DNA remains: 57 bases, in frame from the first base. The protocol used for the library was the immunoSEQ multiplex PCR assay. For the multiplex PCR, a mixture combining 60 forward primers for TCR Vbeta segments and 13 reverse primers for TCR Jbeta segments was used. A multiplex PCR assay on genomic DNA amplified the CDR3 region of rearranged TCR beta genes. The Illumina HiSeq System was used to sequence the amplified TCR beta libraries as 87-base-pair reads. In the source study's methods: A later analysis counted about 80 million unique TCR beta chains across the 550 to 800 repertoires, and roughly 10 million of these chains were shared by at least two donors. A nearest-neighbor algorithm error-corrected the raw reads and collapsed the reads into unique sequences, merging closely related sequences to remove PCR and sequencing errors. Alignment of CDR3 sequences to IMGT reference sequences was used to assign V, D and J gene segments. For a sequence to be retained, at least a six-nucleotide match to both a V gene segment and a J gene segment was required. A rearrangement was called productive if the CDR3 had no stop codons and remained in frame with V and J, and every other rearrangement was called non-productive. Following IMGT convention, CDR3 was defined as the stretch from the second conserved V-encoded cysteine to the conserved J-encoded phenylalanine. The earlier analysis of about 590 of the donors excluded sequences that lacked an unambiguous match to a single V gene segment. In an earlier analysis of around 590 of the donors, a V segment was called functional when productive rearrangements were above 56.7%, and segregating when the standard deviation between donors exceeded 5%. To diagnose cytomegalovirus status from the catalog of TCR beta chain sequences, a statistical classification framework was built. In a later analysis, TCR nucleotide sequences were compared against IMGT/GENE-DB human TR gene sequences so that V and J genes could be assigned. A later analysis assigned CDR3 sequences and most-parsimonious VDJ recombination scenarios with the TCRdist pipeline. In a later analysis, each TCR beta chain was defined by its CDR3 amino acid sequence together with its V-gene family, and reads without a unique V-gene family were excluded. As a way to deal with suspected cross-contamination and a sequencing artifact, a later analysis dropped 500 to 700 nucleotide sequences that were highly shared and had low generation probability. In a later analysis, a clonal expansion index was calculated for each public chain from normalized within-repertoire ranks of inferred template counts. A later analysis computed generation probabilities with a VDJ recombination model fitted to out-of-frame rearrangements, and checked the results against IGoR. In a later analysis, hypergeometric tests were used to score TCR-TCR, TCR-HLA and TCR-CMV co-occurrence, with a repertoire-size bias correction applied to TCR pairs. False discovery rates were estimated in a later analysis by permuting HLA or CMV assignments 20 times. A later analysis grouped co-occurring TCRs with DBSCAN, adding TCRdist sequence similarity when clustering within HLA-allele-positive subsets. Co-occurrence clustering excluded repertoires with fewer than 30,000 or more than 120,000 public chains, plus five with anomalous nucleotide sharing. This immuneACCESS table, as held by TCRdb, lists in-frame sequences with V and J called but not all clones. Of the missing ones, under half trace to an unresolved V gene in checked studies; the others have no known cause. The V and J calls and the clone size are those of that table, but D and trimming were determined from the DNA. The sample table shows approximately 89,000 clones, and 62% are seen once. Roughly 6% of the sample is in the top ten clones.

General conclusions and limits of the study: In vitro tests confirmed that three of the cytomegalovirus-associated TCR beta chains recognize cytomegalovirus antigens. Because counts were too low, 15 to 20 rarely observed V segments, including chromosome 9 orphons, were excluded from the earlier analysis of a few hundred of the donors. Several of the top co-occurrence clusters appeared to be linked to parvovirus B19, influenza, CMV and Epstein-Barr virus, according to a later analysis. When HLA alleles, especially DR and DQ, strongly co-occurred, TCR associations were difficult to assign to individual alleles. In this cohort, only TCR beta chains were sequenced, and detectable features were limited by the absence of alpha or paired-chain data. In an earlier analysis of about 600 of the donors, most TCR beta V segments appeared in productive rearrangements about 87% or about 30% of the time, broadly matching IMGT annotations. The sequencing pipeline was judged likely to have produced a cluster of highly shared sequence variants as a technical artifact. Roughly uniform sequencing depth across donors was assumed in presence/absence analyses, although this assumption may not hold. At a false discovery rate of 0.05, a later analysis linked some 18,000 TCR beta sequences to specific HLA alleles. In a later analysis, TCR association rates were found to vary across HLA loci, with the most associated TCRs seen for DRB1 alleles and the fewest for HLA-C alleles. V-gene and J-gene trimming of TCR beta chains was associated with a missense DCLRE1C variant in a later genetic analysis, and the association was replicated in an independent cohort. In both the original and validation cohorts, the classifier was reported to diagnose cytomegalovirus status with high specificity and sensitivity. A total of fewer than 200 TCR beta chains were listed by the study as associated with cytomegalovirus. A further reported finding was that TCR beta sequences accurately predicted the HLA-A and HLA-B alleles for most subjects in the first cohort. In a later genetic analysis, fewer N-insertions in productive TCRs were reported among donors in an Asian-associated ancestry cluster than the approximately 630-donor mean. HLA typing was unavailable for some donors at each locus, so association tests used only the typed subset. Most TCR sequences were seen in very few donors, while some public TCRs were found in many individuals. Some IMGT-functional V segments, including TRBV6-2 and TRBV6-3, could not be told apart with the 87-base-pair reads, so those segments were excluded. According to the authors, the approach could potentially be generalized to other disease states and immunological phenotypes. Correlated functional status among segregating V segments might reflect linkage disequilibrium, but an unknown experimental factor could not be ruled out. In a later analysis, HLA-associated TCR beta chains showed more clonal expansion and lower generation probabilities than non-associated chains that were equally common. The only immune exposure information available for the cohort was CMV serostatus. Most CMV-associated TCR beta chains appeared to be HLA-restricted in a later analysis, and the HLA associations seemed to be driven largely by CMV exposure.

The V and J segments used are TRBV4-1 and TRBJ1-6; the central 8 bases match TRBD1. The sequence came from a woman aged 30 to 39 in good health and CMV-seropositive. Sequencing input: PBMCs. The CDR3 region reads CASSQLGQAMSSYNSPLHF. The DNA is as follows: TGCGCCAGCAGCCAACTGGGACAGGCTATGAGCTCCTATAATTCACCCCTCCACTTT.